This TCR beta chain was recovered during a study of patients and donors after allogeneic stem cell transplantation. TCRdb re-analysed the RT-PCR reads in MiXCR, keeping a single row per CDR3 protein. This table has 900,000 to 1,000,000 distinct CDR3 sequences, more than 15% appearing once. The CDR3 contains 16 residues. The V segment lost 5 bases and the J segment 4 bases; nucleotides outside the gene matches: 9. The germline V gene has CDR1 LNHDA and CDR2 SQIVND (reference sequence). This clonotype was detected only a few times. What was sequenced was blood, either unsorted or a sorted T cell fraction (not recorded which). V gene TRBV19 combines with J gene TRBJ2-2, with TRBD1 matching 8 bases. The TCR sequence derives from a human donor who was either an allogeneic HSCT recipient or a stem cell or donor lymphocyte infusion donor (not recorded which). It is not recorded whose cells these are; they may come from a transplant donor. The CDR3 loop reads CASSPRQGFGTGELFF. CDR3 coding DNA: TGTGCCAGTAGTCCCCGACAGGGGTTCGGCACCGGGGAGCTGTTTTTT. The variable domain in full, completed from reference TRBV19 and TRBJ2-2, reads DGGITQSPKYLFRKEGQNVTLSCEQNLNHDAMYWYRQDPGQGLRLIYYSQIVNDFQKGDIAEGYSVSREKKESFPLTVTSAQKNPTAFYLCASSPRQGFGTGELFFGEGSRLTVL.